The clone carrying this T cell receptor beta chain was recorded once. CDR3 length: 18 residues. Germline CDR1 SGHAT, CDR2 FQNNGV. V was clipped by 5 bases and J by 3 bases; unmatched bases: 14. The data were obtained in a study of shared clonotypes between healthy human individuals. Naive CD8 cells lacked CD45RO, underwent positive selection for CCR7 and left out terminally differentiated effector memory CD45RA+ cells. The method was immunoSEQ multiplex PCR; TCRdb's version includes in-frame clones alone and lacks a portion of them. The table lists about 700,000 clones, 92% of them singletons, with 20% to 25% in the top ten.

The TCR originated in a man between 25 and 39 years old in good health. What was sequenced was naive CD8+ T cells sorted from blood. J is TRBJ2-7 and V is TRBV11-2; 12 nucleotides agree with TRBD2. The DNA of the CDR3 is TGTGCCAGCAGCGCGGGACTAGCGGGCCCACCCTTGAACTACGAGCAGTACTTC. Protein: CASSAGLAGPPLNYEQYF.